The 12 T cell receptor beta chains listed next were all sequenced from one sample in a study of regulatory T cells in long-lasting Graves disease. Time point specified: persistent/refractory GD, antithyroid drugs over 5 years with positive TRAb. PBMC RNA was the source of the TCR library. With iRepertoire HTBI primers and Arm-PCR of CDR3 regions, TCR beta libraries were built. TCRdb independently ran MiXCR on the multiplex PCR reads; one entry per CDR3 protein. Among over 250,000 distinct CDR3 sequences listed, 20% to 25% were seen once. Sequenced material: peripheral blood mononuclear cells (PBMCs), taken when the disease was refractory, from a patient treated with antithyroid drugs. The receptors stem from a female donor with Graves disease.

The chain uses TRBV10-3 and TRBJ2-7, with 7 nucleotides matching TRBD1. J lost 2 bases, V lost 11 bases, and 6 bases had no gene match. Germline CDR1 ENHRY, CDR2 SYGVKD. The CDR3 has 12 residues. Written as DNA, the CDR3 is TGTGCCGCCAGACAGGGACCCTACGAGCAGTACTTC. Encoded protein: CAARQGPYEQYF.

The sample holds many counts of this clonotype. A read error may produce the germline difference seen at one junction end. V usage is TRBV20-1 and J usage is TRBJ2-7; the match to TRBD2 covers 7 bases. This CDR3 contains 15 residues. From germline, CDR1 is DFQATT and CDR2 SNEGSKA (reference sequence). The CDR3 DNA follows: TGCAGTGCTAGAGACCATGGTGGGAGGGCCTACGAACAGTACTTC. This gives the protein CSARDHGGRAYEQYF.

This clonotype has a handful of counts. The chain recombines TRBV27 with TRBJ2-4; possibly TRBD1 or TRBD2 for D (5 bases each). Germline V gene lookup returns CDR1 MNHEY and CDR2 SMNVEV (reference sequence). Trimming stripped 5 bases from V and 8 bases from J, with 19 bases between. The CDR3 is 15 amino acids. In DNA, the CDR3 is TGTGCCAGCAGTACCCCACAGTCGGGACCATACATTCAGTACTTC. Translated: CASSTPQSGPYIQYF.

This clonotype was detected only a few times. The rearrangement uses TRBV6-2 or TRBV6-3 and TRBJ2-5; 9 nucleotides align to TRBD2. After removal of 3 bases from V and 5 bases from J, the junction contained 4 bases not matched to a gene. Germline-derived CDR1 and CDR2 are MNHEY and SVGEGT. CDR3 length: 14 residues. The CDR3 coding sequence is TGTGCCAGCAGTTATGTTAGCGGGAGTGAGACCCAGTACTTC. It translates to CASSYVSGSETQYF.

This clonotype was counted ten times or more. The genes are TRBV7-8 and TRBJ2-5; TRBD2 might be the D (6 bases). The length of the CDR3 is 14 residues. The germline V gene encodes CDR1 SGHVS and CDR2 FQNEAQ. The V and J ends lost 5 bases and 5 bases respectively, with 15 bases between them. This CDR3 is CASSQAGFGETQYF. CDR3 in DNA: TGTGCCAGCAGCCAGGCGGGGTTTGGCGAGACCCAGTACTTC.

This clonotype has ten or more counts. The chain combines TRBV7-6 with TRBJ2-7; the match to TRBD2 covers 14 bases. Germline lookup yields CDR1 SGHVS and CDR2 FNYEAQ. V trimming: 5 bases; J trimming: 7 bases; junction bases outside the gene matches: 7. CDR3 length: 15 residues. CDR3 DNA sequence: TGTGCCAGCAGCCGACTAGCGGGAGGGTCCTTTGAGCAGTACTTC. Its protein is CASSRLAGGSFEQYF.

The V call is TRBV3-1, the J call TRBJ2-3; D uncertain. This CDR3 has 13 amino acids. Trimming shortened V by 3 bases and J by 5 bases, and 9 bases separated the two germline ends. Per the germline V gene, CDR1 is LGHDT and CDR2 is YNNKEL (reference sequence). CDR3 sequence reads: CASSQGVGDTQYF. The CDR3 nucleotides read TGTGCCAGCAGCCAGGGCGTCGGAGATACGCAGTATTTT.

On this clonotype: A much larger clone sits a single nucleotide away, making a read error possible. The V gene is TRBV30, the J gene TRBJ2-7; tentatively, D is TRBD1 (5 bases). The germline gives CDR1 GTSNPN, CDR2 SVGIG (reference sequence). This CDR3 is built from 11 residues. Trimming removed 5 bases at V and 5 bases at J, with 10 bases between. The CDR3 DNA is TGTGCCTGGGGACACAGCCACGAGCAGTACTTC. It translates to CAWGHSHEQYF. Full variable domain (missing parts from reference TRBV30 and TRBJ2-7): SQTIHQWPATLVQPVGSPLSLECTVEGTSNPNLYWYRQAAGRGLQLLFYSVGIGQISSEVPQNLSASRPQDRQFILSSKKLLLSDSGFYLCAWGHSHEQYFGPGTRLTVT.

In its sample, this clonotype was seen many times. This chain's CDR3 is CASRMGLETEAFF. The CDR3, as DNA: TGTGCCAGCAGAATGGGCCTGGAAACTGAAGCTTTCTTT. This chain links TRBV28 with TRBJ1-1; D call uncertain. Germline loops: CDR1 MDHEN, CDR2 SYDVKM. The CDR3 runs 13 residues. Trimming stripped 6 bases from V and 5 bases from J, with 13 bases between.

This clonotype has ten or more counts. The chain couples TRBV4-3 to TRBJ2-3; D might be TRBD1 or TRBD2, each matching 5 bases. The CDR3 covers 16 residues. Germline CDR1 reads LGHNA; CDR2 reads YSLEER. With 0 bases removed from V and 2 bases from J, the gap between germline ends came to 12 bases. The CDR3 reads CASSQDQGTPTDTQYF. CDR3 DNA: TGCGCCAGCAGCCAAGATCAAGGGACCCCCACAGATACGCAGTATTTT.

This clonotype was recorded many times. The CDR3 nucleotides are TGTGCCAGCAGTCCGGGACGGGATAACTATGGCTACACCTTC. The encoded protein is CASSPGRDNYGYTF. The chain carries TRBV28 and TRBJ1-2; D possibly corresponds to TRBD1 (5 bases). Germline CDR1 reads MDHEN; CDR2 reads SYDVKM. The CDR3 contains 14 residues. The V end lost 5 bases, the J end lost 1 base, and 11 bases lay between the germline ends.

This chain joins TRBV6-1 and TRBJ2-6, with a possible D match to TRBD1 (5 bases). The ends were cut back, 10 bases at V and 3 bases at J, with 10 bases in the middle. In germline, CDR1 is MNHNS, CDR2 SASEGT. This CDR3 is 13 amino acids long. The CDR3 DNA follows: TGTGCCACAGGGTTTTATGGGGCCAACGTCCTGACTTTC. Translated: CATGFYGANVLTF.